Listed below are T cell receptor beta chains from one sample, sequenced in a study of T cells in Graves' hyperthyroidism and ophthalmopathy. TCRdb used MiXCR to reprocess the multiplex PCR reads, holding one entry per CDR3 protein. The repertoire has fewer than 650,000 distinct CDR3 sequences, around 43% of them found once; the top ten carry about 43%. Input material: peripheral blood or thyroid tissue (not recorded which). The source of these receptors is an adult woman with Graves' disease, either hyperthyroidism or ophthalmopathy (not recorded which). CDR3s include the opening cysteine and the closing phenylalanine or tryptophan. Fields, in order: D gene, V gene, clone size, J gene, CDR3 protein, CDR3 DNA. A D gene is named only where the DNA matches it firmly. Some rows have no size entry. The others give once, few or many, or a class for an expanded clone.

.	TRBV7-3	.	TRBJ2-3	CASSYGGASTDTQYF	TGTGCCAGCAGTTACGGCGGAGCTAGCACAGATACGCAGTATTTT
.	TRBV6-5	once	TRBJ1-5	CASSIQDTSQHF	TGTGCCAGCAGTATACAAGACACGTCCCAGCATTTT
.	TRBV7-9	few	TRBJ2-7	CASRWGSSYEQYF	TGTGCCAGCAGGTGGGGTAGCTCCTACGAGCAGTACTTC
TRBD1	TRBV7-9	.	TRBJ1-1	CASSPHRRQGETEAFF	TGTGCCAGCAGCCCACACCGAAGACAGGGAGAGACTGAAGCTTTCTTT
TRBD1	TRBV5-1	.	TRBJ1-1	CASSLDRGLSDTEAFF	TGCGCCAGCAGCTTGGACAGGGGTCTTTCTGACACTGAAGCTTTCTTT
.	TRBV4-2	many	TRBJ1-1	CASSQDEDHTEAFF	TGTGCCAGCAGCCAAGACGAGGATCACACTGAAGCTTTCTTT
.	TRBV7-2	.	TRBJ1-1	CASTVGRMNTEAFF	TGTGCCAGCACCGTCGGGCGTATGAACACTGAAGCTTTCTTT
.	TRBV6-5	many	TRBJ1-3	CASSLDGYSGNTIYF	TGTGCCAGCAGTCTTGATGGATACTCTGGAAACACCATATATTTT
TRBD2	TRBV7-6	.	TRBJ2-5	CASSLKFGTSGRETQYF	TGTGCCAGCAGCTTAAAGTTTGGGACTAGCGGGAGAGAGACCCAGTACTTC
.	TRBV4-1	.	TRBJ1-1	CASSLHEGVNTEAFF	TGCGCCAGCAGCCTCCACGAGGGGGTGAACACTGAAGCTTTCTTT
TRBD1	TRBV15	many	TRBJ1-1	CATSRDLAGGTEAFF	TGTGCCACCAGCAGAGATCTGGCAGGGGGCACTGAAGCTTTCTTT
.	TRBV2	.	TRBJ1-3	CASSGGSLNTIYF	TGTGCCAGCAGTGGTGGTAGCCTAAACACCATATATTTT
.	TRBV19	many	TRBJ1-6	CASSIVVRAYSPLHF	TGTGCCAGTAGTATCGTGGTAAGGGCTTACTCACCCCTCCACTTT
TRBD1	TRBV29-1	few	TRBJ2-3	CSVGGVGGTSTDTQYF	TGCAGCGTTGGTGGGGTAGGGGGCACGAGCACAGATACGCAGTATTTT